Listed below are T cell receptor beta chains from one sample, sequenced in a study of cytotoxic CD8 clonotypes in ibrutinib-treated CLL. Assay: immunoSEQ multiplex PCR; the TCRdb copy retains only in-frame clones and omits some. The sample lists about 97,000 clones, 70% to 85% occurring once. Sample: PBMCs, taken after 12 months of ibrutinib treatment. The receptors derive from a human donor with chronic lymphocytic leukemia. The CDR3 runs from the conserved cysteine through the conserved F or W. Each record gives: D gene, J gene, clone size, V gene, CDR3 DNA, CDR3 protein. The D gene is left open where the match is weak. Only some rows state a clone size, as once, few, many or a class for expanded clones.

NA TRBJ1-2 NA TRBV9 TGTGCCAGCAGCGACGGGACCGACCGACACTATGGCTACACCTTC CASSDGTDRHYGYTF
NA TRBJ2-7 NA TRBV19 TGTGCCAGTAGTATAGGGGGGCTACTAGGGACCTACGAGCAGTACTTC CASSIGGLLGTYEQYF
NA TRBJ2-7 NA TRBV7-8 TGTGCCAGCAGCCCCAGGAGGTTGGTCGAGCAGTACTTC CASSPRRLVEQYF
NA TRBJ2-5 once TRBV7-6 TGTGCCAGCAGCTTAGCTTTTGAGACCCAGTACTTC CASSLAFETQYF
NA TRBJ1-1 NA TRBV30 TGTGCCTGGAGTCCAACACGGGAAGCTTTCTTT CAWSPTREAFF
TRBD2 TRBJ2-1 few TRBV6-6 TGTGCCAGCAAGGAGGCGGGGGGTGGAGGGGAGCAGTTCTTC CASKEAGGGGEQFF
NA TRBJ2-5 NA TRBV7-9 TGTGCCAGCAGGGGCGGGGCCCGAGAGACCCAGTACTTC CASRGGARETQYF
NA TRBJ2-3 NA TRBV6-5 TGTGCCAGCAATCACGGGGAGAGCACAGATACGCAGTATTTT CASNHGESTDTQYF
NA TRBJ1-1 NA TRBV27 TGTGCCAGCAGTTTATCCACGAACACTGAAGCTTTCTTT CASSLSTNTEAFF
NA TRBJ2-1 NA TRBV7-3 TGTGCCAGCAGCTTAGGACCGAACAATGAGCAGTTCTTC CASSLGPNNEQFF
NA TRBJ2-5 NA TRBV5-8 TGTGCCAGCAGCGTGACTAGTTTGCGAGAGACCCAGTACTTC CASSVTSLRETQYF
NA TRBJ2-2 NA TRBV1 TGCACCAGCAGCCAAGACCCTGGGGGCAGGGGATCGAACACCGGGGAGCTGTTTTTT CTSSQDPGGRGSNTGELFF
NA TRBJ1-5 NA TRBV5-6 TGTGCCAGCAGCTTGGGCTCTGTAGGAGGGGTGCCCCAGCATTTT CASSLGSVGGVPQHF
TRBD1 TRBJ1-2 NA TRBV28 TGTGCCAGCAGTCCGTGGACAGGGAATGGCTACACCTTC CASSPWTGNGYTF
NA TRBJ2-7 NA TRBV29-1 TGCAGCGTTGACTTTGACAGGAATCCCTACGAGCAGTACTTC CSVDFDRNPYEQYF
NA TRBJ1-3 few TRBV28 TGTGCCAGCAGTTACAAGCCTGGAAACACCATATATTTT CASSYKPGNTIYF
NA TRBJ2-1 NA TRBV2 TGTGCCAGCAGTGAACCTCTAACTAGAATGGGTAACGATGAGCAGTTCTTC CASSEPLTRMGNDEQFF
NA TRBJ2-3 NA TRBV10-1 TGCGCCAGCAGTGATGGGGGAATGGTAACGCAGTATTTT CASSDGGMVTQYF
NA TRBJ2-5 once TRBV7-3 TGTGCCAGCAGCCCCGGTGTCGGAGAGACCCAGTACTTC CASSPGVGETQYF
TRBD1 TRBJ2-7 once TRBV11-3 TGTGCCAGCAGCTTAAACAGGGGCACTCAGGACGAGCAGTACTTC CASSLNRGTQDEQYF
TRBD1 TRBJ2-5 NA TRBV5-1 TGCGCCAGCAGCATAACAGGGGAGGAGACCCAGTACTTC CASSITGEETQYF
NA TRBJ1-1 NA TRBV27 TGTGCCAGCAGTTTATCGGGGTGGACTGAAGCTTTCTTT CASSLSGWTEAFF
NA TRBJ1-2 NA TRBV30 TGTGCCTGGAGTGGAGCGACTGGAGGCTACACCTTC CAWSGATGGYTF
NA TRBJ2-4 NA TRBV10-2 TGCGCCAGCAGTGACGGGATTATTCAGTACTTC CASSDGIIQYF
NA TRBJ2-5 NA TRBV14 TGTGCCAGCAGCCCTTCGTGGCAGACCCAGTACTTC CASSPSWQTQYF
NA TRBJ1-6 NA TRBV12-5 TGTGCTAGTGGTTTGGTCGGTTCCTCAACCGGGACGCCGAGCTCCTATAATTCACCCCTCCACTTT CASGLVGSSTGTPSSYNSPLHF
TRBD2 TRBJ2-1 once TRBV13 TGTGCCAGCAGACTTAGCGGGAACAATGAGCAGTTCTTC CASRLSGNNEQFF